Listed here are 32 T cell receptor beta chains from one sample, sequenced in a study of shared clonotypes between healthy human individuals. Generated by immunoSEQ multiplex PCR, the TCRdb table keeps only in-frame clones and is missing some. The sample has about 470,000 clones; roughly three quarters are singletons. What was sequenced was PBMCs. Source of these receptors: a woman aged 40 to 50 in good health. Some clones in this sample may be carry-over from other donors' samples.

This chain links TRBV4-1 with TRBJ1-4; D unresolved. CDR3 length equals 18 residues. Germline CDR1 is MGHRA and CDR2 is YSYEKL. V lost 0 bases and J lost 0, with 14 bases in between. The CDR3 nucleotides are TGCGCCAGCAGCCAAGATTACACCAAAGAAGCAACTAATGAAAAACTGTTTTTT. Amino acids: CASSQDYTKEATNEKLFF.

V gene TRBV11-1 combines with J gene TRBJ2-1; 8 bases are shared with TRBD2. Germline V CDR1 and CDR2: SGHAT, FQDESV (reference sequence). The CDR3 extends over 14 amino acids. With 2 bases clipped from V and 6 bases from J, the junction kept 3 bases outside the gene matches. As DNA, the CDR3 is TGTGCCAGCAGCTTACTAGCGGGCCTCAATGAGCAGTTCTTC. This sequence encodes CASSLLAGLNEQFF.

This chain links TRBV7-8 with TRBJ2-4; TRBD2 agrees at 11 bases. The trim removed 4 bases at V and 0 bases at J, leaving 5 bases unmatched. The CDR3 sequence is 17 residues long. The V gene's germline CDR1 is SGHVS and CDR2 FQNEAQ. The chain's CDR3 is CASSSRLAGLAKNIQYF. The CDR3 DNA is TGTGCCAGCAGCTCCCGACTAGCGGGACTAGCCAAAAACATTCAGTACTTC.

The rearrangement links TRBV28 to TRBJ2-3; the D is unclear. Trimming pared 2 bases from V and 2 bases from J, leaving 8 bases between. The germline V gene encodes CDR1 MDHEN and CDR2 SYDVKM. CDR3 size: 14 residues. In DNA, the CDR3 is TGTGCCAGCAGTTTAGTAGAGGCCACAGATACGCAGTATTTT. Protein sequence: CASSLVEATDTQYF.

This CDR3 reads CASSPRQSSYNEQFF. In DNA form, the CDR3 reads TGCGCCAGCAGCCCCAGACAGAGCTCCTACAATGAGCAGTTCTTC. V usage is TRBV5-1 and J usage is TRBJ2-1; the D gene is possibly TRBD1 (5 bases). Trimming removed 4 bases at V and 0 bases at J, with 11 bases between. The CDR3 loop spans 15 amino acids. Germline V gives CDR1 SGHRS, CDR2 YFSETQ. The variable domain in full, completed from reference TRBV5-1 and TRBJ2-1, reads KAGVTQTPRYLIKTRGQQVTLSCSPISGHRSVSWYQQTPGQGLQFLFEYFSETQRNKGNFPGRFSGRQFSNSRSEMNVSTLELGDSALYLCASSPRQSSYNEQFFGPGTRLTVL.

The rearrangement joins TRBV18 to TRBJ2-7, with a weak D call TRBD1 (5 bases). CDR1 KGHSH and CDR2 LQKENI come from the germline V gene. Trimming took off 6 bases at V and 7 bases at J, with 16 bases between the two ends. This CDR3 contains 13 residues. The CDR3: CASSPSGREEQYF. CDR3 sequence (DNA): TGTGCCAGCTCGCCCTCAGGGCGAGAGGAGCAGTACTTC. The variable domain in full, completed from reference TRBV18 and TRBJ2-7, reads NAGVMQNPRHLVRRRGQEARLRCSPMKGHSHVYWYRQLPEEGLKFMVYLQKENIIDESGMPKERFSAEFPKEGPSILRIQQVVRGDSAAYFCASSPSGREEQYFGPGTRLTVT.

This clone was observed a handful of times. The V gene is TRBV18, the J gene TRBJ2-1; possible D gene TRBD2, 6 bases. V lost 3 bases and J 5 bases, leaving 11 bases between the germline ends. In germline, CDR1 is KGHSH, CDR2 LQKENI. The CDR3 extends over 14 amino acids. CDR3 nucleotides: TGTGCCAGCTCACCGGGAACTAGCAACAATGAGCAGTTCTTC. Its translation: CASSPGTSNNEQFF.

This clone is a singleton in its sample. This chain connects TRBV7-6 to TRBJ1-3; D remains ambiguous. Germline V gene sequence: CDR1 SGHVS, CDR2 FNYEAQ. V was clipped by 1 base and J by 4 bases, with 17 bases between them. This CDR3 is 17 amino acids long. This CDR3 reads CASSLGSSGYEGNTIYF. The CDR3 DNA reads TGTGCCAGCAGCTTAGGTTCATCGGGATATGAAGGAAACACCATATATTTT.

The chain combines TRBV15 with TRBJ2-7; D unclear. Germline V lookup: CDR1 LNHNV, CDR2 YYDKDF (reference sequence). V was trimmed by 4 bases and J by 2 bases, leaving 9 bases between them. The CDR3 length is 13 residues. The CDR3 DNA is TGTGCCACCAGCACCCAGACTCCCTACGAGCAGTACTTC. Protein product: CATSTQTPYEQYF.

The CDR3 sequence is CASSSLAEPYEQYF. CDR3 bases: TGCGCCAGCAGCTCACTAGCGGAACCCTACGAGCAGTACTTC. The V gene is TRBV5-1, the J gene TRBJ2-7, with TRBD2 matching over 8 bases. CDR3 length: 14 residues. Germline loops: CDR1 SGHRS, CDR2 YFSETQ. The V and J ends lost 3 bases and 2 bases, in that order; junction bases with no gene match: 4.

CDR3 nucleotides: TGTGCCAGCAGTGTGTCGGGAGTCCAAGAGACCCAGTACTTC. Amino acids: CASSVSGVQETQYF. The chain uses TRBV6-1 and TRBJ2-5, with D possibly matching TRBD2 (6 bases). Trimming removed 4 bases from V and 1 base from J, with 10 bases in between. CDR1 MNHNS and CDR2 SASEGT come from the germline V gene. The CDR3 totals 14 residues.

The CDR3 here is CATSRERQLTDTQYF. The CDR3 nucleotides are TGTGCCACCAGCAGAGAGAGGCAGCTCACAGATACGCAGTATTTT. This chain uses TRBV15 with TRBJ2-3; D is uncertain. CDR1 and CDR2 (germline): LNHNV, YYDKDF (reference sequence). V shed 0 bases and J shed 2 bases, with 9 bases lying between them. CDR3 length: 15 residues. The variable domain in full, with the rest retrieved from reference TRBV15 and TRBJ2-3, is DAMVIQNPRYQVTQFGKPVTLSCSQTLNHNVMYWYQQKSSQAPKLLFHYYDKDFNNEADTPDNFQSRRPNTSFCFLDIRSPGLGDTAMYLCATSRERQLTDTQYFGPGTRLTVL.

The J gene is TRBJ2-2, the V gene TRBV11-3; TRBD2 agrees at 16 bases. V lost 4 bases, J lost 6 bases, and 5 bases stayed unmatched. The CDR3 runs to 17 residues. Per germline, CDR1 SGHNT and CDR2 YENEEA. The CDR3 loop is CASSWGLAGGRPGELFF. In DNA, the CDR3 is TGTGCCAGCAGCTGGGGACTAGCGGGAGGGCGCCCCGGGGAGCTGTTTTTT.

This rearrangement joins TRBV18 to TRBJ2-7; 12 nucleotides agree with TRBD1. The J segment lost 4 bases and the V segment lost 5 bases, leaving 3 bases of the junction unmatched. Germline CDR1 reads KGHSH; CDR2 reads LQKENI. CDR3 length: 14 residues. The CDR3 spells CASSEGQGAYEQYF. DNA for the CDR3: TGTGCCAGCTCAGAGGGACAGGGGGCTTACGAGCAGTACTTC.

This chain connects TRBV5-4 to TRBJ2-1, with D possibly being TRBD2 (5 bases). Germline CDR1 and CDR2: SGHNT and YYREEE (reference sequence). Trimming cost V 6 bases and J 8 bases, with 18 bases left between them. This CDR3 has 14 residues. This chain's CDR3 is CASKNWNDGDEQFF. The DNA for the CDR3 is TGTGCCAGCAAAAACTGGAACGACGGGGATGAGCAGTTCTTC. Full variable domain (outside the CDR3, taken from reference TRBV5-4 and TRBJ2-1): ETGVTQSPTHLIKTRGQQVTLRCSSQSGHNTVSWYQQALGQGPQFIFQYYREEENGRGNFPPRFSGLQFPNYSSELNVNALELDDSALYLCASKNWNDGDEQFFGPGTRLTVL.

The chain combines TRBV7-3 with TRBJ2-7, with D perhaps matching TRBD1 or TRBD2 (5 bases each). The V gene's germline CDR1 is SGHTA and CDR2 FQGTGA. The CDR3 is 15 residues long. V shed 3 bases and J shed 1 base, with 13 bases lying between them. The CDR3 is CASSFGAGDSYEQYF. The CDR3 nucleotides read TGTGCCAGCAGCTTCGGGGCGGGCGATTCCTACGAGCAGTACTTC.

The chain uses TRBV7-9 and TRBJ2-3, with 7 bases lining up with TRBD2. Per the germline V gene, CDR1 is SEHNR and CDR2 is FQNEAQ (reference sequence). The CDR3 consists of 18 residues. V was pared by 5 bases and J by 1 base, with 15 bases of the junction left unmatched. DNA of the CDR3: TGTGCCAGCAGCCCCCGCCTTCTGGCTAGCGGCCGCACAGATACGCAGTATTTT. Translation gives CASSPRLLASGRTDTQYF.

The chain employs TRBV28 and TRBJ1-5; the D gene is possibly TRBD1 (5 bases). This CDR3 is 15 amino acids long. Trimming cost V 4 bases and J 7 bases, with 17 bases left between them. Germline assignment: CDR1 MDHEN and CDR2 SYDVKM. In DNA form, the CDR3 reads TGTGCCAGCAGTTCCACCCGGGGACTTCGGCAGCCCCAGCATTTT. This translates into CASSSTRGLRQPQHF.

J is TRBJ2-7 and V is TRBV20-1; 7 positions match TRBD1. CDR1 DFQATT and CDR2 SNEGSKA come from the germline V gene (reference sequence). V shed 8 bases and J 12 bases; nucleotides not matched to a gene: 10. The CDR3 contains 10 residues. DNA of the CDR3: TGCAGTTTAGAGGGGGCTAGTCGGTACTTC. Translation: CSLEGASRYF.

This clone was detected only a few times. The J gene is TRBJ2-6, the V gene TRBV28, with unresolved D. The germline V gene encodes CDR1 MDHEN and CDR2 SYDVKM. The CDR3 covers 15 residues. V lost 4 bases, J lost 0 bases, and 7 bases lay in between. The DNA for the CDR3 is TGTGCCAGCAGTTCCCAACGCTCTGGGGCCAACGTCCTGACTTTC. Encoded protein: CASSSQRSGANVLTF.

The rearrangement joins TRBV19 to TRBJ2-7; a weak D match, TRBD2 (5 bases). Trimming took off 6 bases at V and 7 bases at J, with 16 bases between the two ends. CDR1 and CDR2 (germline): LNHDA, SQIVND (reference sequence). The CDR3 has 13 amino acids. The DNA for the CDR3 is TGTGCCAGTAGCCCAGGACCCCCGGGGGAGCAGTACTTC. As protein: CASSPGPPGEQYF.

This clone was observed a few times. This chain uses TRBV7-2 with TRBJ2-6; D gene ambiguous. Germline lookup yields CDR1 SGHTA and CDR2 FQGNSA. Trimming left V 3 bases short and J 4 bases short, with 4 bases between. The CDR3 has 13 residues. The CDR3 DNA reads TGTGCCAGCAGCTTTCTGGGGGCCAACGTCCTGACTTTC. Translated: CASSFLGANVLTF.

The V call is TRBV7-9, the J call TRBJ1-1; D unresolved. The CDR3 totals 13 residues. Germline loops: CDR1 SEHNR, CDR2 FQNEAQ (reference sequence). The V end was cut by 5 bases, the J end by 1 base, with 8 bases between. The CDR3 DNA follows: TGTGCCAGCAGCAGAGACGGGAACACTGAAGCTTTCTTT. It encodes CASSRDGNTEAFF.

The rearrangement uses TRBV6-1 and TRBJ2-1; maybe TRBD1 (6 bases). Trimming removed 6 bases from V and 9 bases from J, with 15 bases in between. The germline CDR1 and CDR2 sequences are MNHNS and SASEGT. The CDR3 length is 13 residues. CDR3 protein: CASSIDRLGEQFF. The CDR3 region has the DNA TGTGCCAGCAGCATAGACAGGCTGGGTGAGCAGTTCTTC.

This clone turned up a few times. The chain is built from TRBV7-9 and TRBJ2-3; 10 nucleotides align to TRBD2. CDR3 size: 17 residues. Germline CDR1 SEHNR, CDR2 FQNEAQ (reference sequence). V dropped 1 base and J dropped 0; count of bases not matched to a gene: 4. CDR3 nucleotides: TGTGCCAGCAGCTTAGATACTAGCGGGGATAGCACAGATACGCAGTATTTT. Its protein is CASSLDTSGDSTDTQYF.

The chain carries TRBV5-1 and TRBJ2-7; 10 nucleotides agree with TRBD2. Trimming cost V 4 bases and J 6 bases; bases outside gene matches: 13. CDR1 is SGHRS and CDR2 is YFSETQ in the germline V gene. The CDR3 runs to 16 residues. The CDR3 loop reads CASSEELAGPPFEQYF. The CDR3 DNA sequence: TGCGCCAGCAGCGAGGAACTAGCGGGACCTCCCTTCGAGCAGTACTTC. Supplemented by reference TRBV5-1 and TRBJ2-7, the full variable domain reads KAGVTQTPRYLIKTRGQQVTLSCSPISGHRSVSWYQQTPGQGLQFLFEYFSETQRNKGNFPGRFSGRQFSNSRSEMNVSTLELGDSALYLCASSEELAGPPFEQYFGPGTRLTVT.

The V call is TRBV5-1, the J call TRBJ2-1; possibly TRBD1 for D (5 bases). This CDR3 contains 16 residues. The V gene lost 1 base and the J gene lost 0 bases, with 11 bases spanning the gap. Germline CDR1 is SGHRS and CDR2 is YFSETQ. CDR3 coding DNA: TGCGCCAGCAGCTTGAAACAGGCAAGCTCCTACAATGAGCAGTTCTTC. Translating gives CASSLKQASSYNEQFF.

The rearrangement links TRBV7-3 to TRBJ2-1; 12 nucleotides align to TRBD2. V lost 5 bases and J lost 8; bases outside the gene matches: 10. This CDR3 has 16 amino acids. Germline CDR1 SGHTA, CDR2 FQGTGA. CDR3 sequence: CASSLTSGRRRDEQFF. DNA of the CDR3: TGTGCCAGCAGCCTCACTAGCGGGAGGAGGAGAGATGAGCAGTTCTTC.

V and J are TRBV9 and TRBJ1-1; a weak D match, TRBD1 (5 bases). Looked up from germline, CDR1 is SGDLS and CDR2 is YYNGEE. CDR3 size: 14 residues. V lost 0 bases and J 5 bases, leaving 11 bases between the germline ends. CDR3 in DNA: TGTGCCAGCAGCGTAGGCGTGGGGGATACTGAAGCTTTCTTT. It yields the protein CASSVGVGDTEAFF.

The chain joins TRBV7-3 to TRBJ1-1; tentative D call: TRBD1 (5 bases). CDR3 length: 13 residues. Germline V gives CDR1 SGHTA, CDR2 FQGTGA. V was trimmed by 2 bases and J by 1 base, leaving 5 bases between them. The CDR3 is CASSLGANTEAFF. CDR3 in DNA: TGTGCCAGCAGCTTAGGGGCGAACACTGAAGCTTTCTTT.

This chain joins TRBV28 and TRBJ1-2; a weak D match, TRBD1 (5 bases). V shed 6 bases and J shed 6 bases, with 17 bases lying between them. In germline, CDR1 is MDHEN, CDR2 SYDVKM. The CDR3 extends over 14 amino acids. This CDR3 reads CASSQEGDGHGYTF. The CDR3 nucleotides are TGTGCCAGCAGCCAAGAAGGGGACGGGCATGGCTACACCTTC.

The DNA for the CDR3 is TGTGCCAGTAGTTGGGGGGAGTTTGGGGACCAGTACTTC. Translating it yields CASSWGEFGDQYF. The V call is TRBV19, the J call TRBJ2-5; TRBD2 is a possible D gene (6 bases). Trimming took 5 bases from V and 10 from J, leaving 17 bases between them. CDR1 is LNHDA and CDR2 is SQIVND in the germline V gene (reference sequence). The CDR3 sequence is 13 residues long.